This TCR beta chain comes out of a study of human T cells and chemical hapten exposure. MiXCR was run by TCRdb on the RACE reads, yielding one entry per CDR3 protein. The sample includes some 340,000 distinct CDR3 sequences, under 9% of them seen just once. The CDR3 has 14 amino acids. Trimming removed 5 bases from V and 1 base from J, with 9 bases in between. Per the germline V gene, CDR1 is LGHDT and CDR2 is YNNKEL (reference sequence). The time point here: patch test 1, 2 weeks after DPC sensitization. Treatment: therapeutic diphenylcyclopropenone sensitization with weekly scalp DPC. This sequence joins TRBV3-1 and TRBJ1-5; D perhaps matches TRBD1 (6 bases). The clonotype originates from a woman between 18 and 29 years old with alopecia areata. Some clones in this sample may be carry-over from other donors' samples. The source was whole blood, collected in connection with sensitization to the hapten diphenylcyclopropenone (DPC). CDR3 DNA: TGTGCCAGCAGCTCGGGACACAGCAATCAGCCCCAGCATTTT. Its translation: CASSSGHSNQPQHF.